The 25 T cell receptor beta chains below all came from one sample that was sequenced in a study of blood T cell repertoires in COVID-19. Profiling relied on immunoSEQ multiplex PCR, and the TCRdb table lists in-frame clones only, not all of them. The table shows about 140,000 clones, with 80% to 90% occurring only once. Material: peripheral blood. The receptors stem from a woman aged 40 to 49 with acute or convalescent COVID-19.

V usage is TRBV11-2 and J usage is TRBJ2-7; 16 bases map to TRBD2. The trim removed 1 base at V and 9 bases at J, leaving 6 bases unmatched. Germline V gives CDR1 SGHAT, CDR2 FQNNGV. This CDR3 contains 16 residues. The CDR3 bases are TGTGCCAGCAGCTTAGTGGTGGGACTAGCGGGGGGGCTGCAGTACTTC. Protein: CASSLVVGLAGGLQYF.

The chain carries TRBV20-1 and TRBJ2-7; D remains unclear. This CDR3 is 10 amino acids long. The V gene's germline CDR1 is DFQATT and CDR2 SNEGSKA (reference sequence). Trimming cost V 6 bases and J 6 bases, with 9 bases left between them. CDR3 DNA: TGCAGTGCCGCCTCGGTCGAGCAGTACTTC. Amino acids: CSAASVEQYF.

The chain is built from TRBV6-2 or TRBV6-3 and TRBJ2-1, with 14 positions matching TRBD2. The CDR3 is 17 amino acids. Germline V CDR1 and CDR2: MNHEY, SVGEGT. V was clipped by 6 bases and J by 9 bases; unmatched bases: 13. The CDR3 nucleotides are TGTGCCAGCAGCAACAAGCGGGGGACTAGCGGGAGTATTGAGCAGTTCTTC. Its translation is CASSNKRGTSGSIEQFF.

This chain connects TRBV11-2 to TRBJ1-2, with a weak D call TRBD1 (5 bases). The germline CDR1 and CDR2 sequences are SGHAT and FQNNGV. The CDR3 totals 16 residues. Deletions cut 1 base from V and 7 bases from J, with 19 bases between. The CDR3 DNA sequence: TGTGCCAGCAGCTTAGGGGGTAGCAGGGAAGGTGGTGGCTACACCTTC. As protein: CASSLGGSREGGGYTF.

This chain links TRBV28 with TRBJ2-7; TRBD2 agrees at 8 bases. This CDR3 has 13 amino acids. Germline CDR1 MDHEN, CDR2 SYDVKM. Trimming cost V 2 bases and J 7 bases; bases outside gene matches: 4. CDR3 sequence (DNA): TGTGCCAGCAGTTTAGGGATAGCGGGGGAGCAGTACTTC. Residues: CASSLGIAGEQYF.

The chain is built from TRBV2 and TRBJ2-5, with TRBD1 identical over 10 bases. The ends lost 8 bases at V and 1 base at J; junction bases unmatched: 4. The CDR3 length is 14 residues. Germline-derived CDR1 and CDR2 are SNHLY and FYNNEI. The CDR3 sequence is CASYDRGPQETQYF. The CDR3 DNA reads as TGTGCCAGCTACGACAGGGGGCCCCAAGAGACCCAGTACTTC.

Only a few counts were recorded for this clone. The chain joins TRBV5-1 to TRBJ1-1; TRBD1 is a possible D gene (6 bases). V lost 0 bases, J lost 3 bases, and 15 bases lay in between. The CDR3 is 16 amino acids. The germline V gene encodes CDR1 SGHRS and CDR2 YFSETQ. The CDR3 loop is CASSLGSRGGDTEAFF. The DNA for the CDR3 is TGCGCCAGCAGCTTGGGCTCCAGGGGAGGGGACACTGAAGCTTTCTTT.

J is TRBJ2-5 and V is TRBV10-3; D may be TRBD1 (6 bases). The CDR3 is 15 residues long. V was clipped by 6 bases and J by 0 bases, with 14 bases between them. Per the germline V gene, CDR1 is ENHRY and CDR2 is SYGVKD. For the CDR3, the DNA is TGTGCCATCAGACCCGACAGGAACAACCAAGAGACCCAGTACTTC. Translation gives CAIRPDRNNQETQYF.

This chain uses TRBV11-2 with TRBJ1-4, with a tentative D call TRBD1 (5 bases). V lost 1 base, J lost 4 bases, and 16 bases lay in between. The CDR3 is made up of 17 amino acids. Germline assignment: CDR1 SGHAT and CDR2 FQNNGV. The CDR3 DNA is TGTGCCAGCAGCTTAGTCGGGGGGGTCAGGGATAATGAAAAACTGTTTTTT. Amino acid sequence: CASSLVGGVRDNEKLFF.

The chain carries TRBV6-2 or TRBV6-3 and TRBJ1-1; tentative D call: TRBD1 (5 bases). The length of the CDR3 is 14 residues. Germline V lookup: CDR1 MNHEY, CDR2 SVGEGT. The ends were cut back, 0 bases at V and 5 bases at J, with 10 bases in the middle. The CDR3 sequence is CASSYSPGRTEAFF. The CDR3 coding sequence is TGTGCCAGCAGTTACTCGCCAGGGAGGACTGAAGCTTTCTTT.

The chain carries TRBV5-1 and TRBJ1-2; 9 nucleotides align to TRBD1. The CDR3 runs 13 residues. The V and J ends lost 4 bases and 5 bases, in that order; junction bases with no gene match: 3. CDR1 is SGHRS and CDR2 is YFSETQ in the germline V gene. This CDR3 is CASSPGTGYGYTF. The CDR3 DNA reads TGCGCCAGCAGCCCCGGGACAGGGTATGGCTACACCTTC.

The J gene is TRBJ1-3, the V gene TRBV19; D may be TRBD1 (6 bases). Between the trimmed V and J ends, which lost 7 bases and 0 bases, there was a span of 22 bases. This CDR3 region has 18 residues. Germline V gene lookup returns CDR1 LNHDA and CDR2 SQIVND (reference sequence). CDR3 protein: CASTPPSPTGRSGNTIYF. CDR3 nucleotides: TGTGCCAGTACCCCACCCTCCCCGACAGGTCGCTCTGGAAACACCATATATTTT.

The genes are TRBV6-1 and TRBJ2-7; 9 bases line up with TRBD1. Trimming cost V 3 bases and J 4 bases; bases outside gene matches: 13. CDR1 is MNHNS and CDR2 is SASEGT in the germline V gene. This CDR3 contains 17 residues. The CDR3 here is CASSEPTGTGFKYEQYF. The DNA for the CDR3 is TGTGCCAGCAGTGAGCCCACCGGGACAGGGTTTAAGTACGAGCAGTACTTC.

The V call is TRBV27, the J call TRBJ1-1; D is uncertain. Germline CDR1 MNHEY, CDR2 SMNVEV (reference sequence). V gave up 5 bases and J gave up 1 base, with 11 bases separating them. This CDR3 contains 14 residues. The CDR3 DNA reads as TGTGCCAGCAGTCGCGTAGCGGGGAACACTGAAGCTTTCTTT. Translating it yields CASSRVAGNTEAFF.

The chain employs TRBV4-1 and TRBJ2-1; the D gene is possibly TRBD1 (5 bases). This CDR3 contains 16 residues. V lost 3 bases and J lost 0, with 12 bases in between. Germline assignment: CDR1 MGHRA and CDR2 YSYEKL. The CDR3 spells CASSQRDSSSYNEQFF. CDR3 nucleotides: TGCGCCAGCAGCCAGAGAGACAGTAGCTCCTACAATGAGCAGTTCTTC.

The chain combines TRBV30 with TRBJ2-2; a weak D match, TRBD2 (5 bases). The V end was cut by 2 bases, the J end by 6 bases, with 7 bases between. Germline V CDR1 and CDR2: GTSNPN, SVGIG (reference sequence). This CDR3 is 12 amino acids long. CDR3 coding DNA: TGTGCCTGGAGTCTCGGGGCCGGGGAGCTGTTTTTT. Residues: CAWSLGAGELFF.

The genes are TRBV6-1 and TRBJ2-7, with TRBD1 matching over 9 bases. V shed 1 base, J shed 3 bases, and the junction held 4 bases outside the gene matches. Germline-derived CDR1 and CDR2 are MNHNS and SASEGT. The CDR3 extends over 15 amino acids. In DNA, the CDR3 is TGTGCCAGCAGTGAAGGGGGACAGGGAGACTACGAGCAGTACTTC. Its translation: CASSEGGQGDYEQYF.

DNA of the CDR3: TGTGCCAGCAGGGAAAGAGGGAGAGTAAACACCATATATTTT. Translated: CASRERGRVNTIYF. The chain links TRBV2 to TRBJ1-3; D gene ambiguous. Germline V gene data show CDR1 as SNHLY and CDR2 as FYNNEI. There are 14 residues in the CDR3. V was pared by 6 bases and J by 6 bases, with 15 bases between.

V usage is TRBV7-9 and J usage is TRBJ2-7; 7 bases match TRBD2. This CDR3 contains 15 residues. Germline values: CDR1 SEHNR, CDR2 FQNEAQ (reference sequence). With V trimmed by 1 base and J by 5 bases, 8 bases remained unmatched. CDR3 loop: CASSLDPPTSDEQYF. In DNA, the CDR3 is TGTGCCAGCAGCTTAGACCCGCCTACTAGCGACGAGCAGTACTTC.

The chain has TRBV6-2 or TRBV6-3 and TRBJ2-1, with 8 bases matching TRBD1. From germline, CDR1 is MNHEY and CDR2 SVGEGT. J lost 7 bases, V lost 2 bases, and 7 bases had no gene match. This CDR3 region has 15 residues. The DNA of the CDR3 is TGTGCCAGCAGTTACGTTTCGACAGGGGTAAATGAGCAGTTCTTC. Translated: CASSYVSTGVNEQFF.

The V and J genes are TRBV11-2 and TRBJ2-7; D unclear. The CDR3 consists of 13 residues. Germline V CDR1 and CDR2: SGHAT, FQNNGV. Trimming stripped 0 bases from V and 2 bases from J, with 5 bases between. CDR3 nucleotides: TGTGCCAGCAGCTTAGATCAAACCTACGAGCAGTACTTC. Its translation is CASSLDQTYEQYF.

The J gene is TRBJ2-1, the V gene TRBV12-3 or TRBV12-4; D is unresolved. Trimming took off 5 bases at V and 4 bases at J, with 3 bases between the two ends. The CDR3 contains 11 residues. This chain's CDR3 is CASSTYNEQFF. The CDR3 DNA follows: TGTGCCAGCAGTACTTACAATGAGCAGTTCTTC.

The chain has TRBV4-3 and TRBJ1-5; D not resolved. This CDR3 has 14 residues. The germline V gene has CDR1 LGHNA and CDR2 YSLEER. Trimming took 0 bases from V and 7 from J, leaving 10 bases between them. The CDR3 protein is CASSQDIGYQPQHF. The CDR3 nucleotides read TGCGCCAGCAGCCAAGATATCGGGTACCAGCCCCAGCATTTT.

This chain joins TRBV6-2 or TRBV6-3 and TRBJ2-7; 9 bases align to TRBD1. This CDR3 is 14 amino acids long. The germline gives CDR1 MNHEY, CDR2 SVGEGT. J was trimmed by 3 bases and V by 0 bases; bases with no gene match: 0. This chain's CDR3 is CASSYSTGGYEQYF. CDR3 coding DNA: TGTGCCAGCAGTTACTCGACAGGGGGCTACGAGCAGTACTTC.

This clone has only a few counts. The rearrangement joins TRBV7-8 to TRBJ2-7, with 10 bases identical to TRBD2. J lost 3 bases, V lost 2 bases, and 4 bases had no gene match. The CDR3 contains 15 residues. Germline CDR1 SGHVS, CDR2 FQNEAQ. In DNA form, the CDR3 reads TGTGCCAGCAGCTTAAGTCTAGCGGGAGTCTACGAGCAGTACTTC. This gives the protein CASSLSLAGVYEQYF.